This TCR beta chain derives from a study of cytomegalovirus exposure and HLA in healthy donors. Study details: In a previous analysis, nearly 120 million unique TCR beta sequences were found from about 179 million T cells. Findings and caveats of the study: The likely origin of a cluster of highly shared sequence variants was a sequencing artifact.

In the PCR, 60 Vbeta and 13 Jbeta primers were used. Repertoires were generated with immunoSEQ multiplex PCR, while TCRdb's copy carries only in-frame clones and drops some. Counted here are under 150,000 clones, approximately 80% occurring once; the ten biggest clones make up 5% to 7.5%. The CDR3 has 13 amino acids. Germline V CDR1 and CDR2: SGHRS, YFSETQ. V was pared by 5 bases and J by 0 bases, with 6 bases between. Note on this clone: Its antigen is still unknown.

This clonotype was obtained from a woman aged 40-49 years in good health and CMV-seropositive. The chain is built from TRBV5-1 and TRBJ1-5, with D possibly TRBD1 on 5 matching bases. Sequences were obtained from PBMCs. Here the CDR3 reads CASRTDSNQPQHF. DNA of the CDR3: TGCGCCAGCAGGACAGATAGCAATCAGCCCCAGCATTTT.